The rows below give T cell receptor beta chains drawn from one sample of a study of blood T cells in healthy people across ages. TCRdb re-called the 5' RACE reads through MiXCR, storing one row per CDR3 protein. The data hold some 1.5 million distinct CDR3 sequences, with roughly 27% observed a single time. The specimen was blood. These receptors were taken from a woman in her twenties or thirties in good health. The CDR3 runs from the conserved cysteine through the conserved F or W. D genes are given only for firm matches. Not every row has a clone size; where given, it reads once, few, many or a size class.

V	size	D	J	DNA	CDR3
TRBV7-2	.	.	TRBJ2-3	TGTGCCAGCAGCTTAGGGGCCTCCTGGCGTGGCACAGATACGCAGTATTTT	CASSLGASWRGTDTQYF
TRBV14	few	.	TRBJ2-1	TGTGCCAGCAGCCAAGTAAGGGGAAGGATTAATGAGCAGTTCTTC	CASSQVRGRINEQFF
TRBV20-1	.	TRBD1	TRBJ1-5	TGCAGTGCTAGAGACCGAACTACAGGGGGAAGAGAGCAGCCCCAGCATTTT	CSARDRTTGGREQPQHF
TRBV20-1	.	.	TRBJ1-2	TGCAGTGCTAGATACAGGTTAACTAACTATGGCTACACCTTC	CSARYRLTNYGYTF
TRBV19	.	.	TRBJ2-5	TGTGCCAGTAGTGCAGCGGGGAGGGGGTTGGAGACCCAGTACTTC	CASSAAGRGLETQYF
TRBV20-1	few	.	TRBJ1-1	TGCAGTGCTAGACTCCCCGGGACGGTTGAAGCTTTCTTT	CSARLPGTVEAFF
TRBV4-3	few	TRBD2	TRBJ2-5	TGCGCCAGCAGCCAGTCAGGGACTAGCGGGTTAGGCGGGACCCAGTACTTC	CASSQSGTSGLGGTQYF
TRBV7-2	.	TRBD2	TRBJ2-3	TGTGCCAGCAGCTTAGGGAGCGGGGGGGCCAAGTATTTT	CASSLGSGGAKYF
TRBV2	few	.	TRBJ1-4	TGTGCCAGCAGGGAAACAGGGATCATTCGGGAAAAACTGTTTTTT	CASRETGIIREKLFF
TRBV6-5	.	.	TRBJ2-1	TGTGCCAGCAGTTACAACCGGGGCGCTTACAATGAGCAGTTCTTC	CASSYNRGAYNEQFF
TRBV7-3	.	.	TRBJ2-3	TGTGCCAGCAGCTTAACTTCCTTGCTCACAGATACGCAGTATTTT	CASSLTSLLTDTQYF
TRBV6-5	.	TRBD2	TRBJ2-3	TGTGCCAGCAGTAATAGCGGGGGGGGCACAGATACGCAGTATTTT	CASSNSGGGTDTQYF
TRBV5-1	.	TRBD2	TRBJ2-5	TGCGCCAGCAGCCCGACGACTAGCGGGGCCCAAGAGACCCAGTACTTC	CASSPTTSGAQETQYF
TRBV29-1	.	.	TRBJ2-1	TGCAGCGTTGCGCGACCACAGGGAAACCGTAACTCCTACAATGAGCAGTTCTTC	CSVARPQGNRNSYNEQFF
TRBV18	few	.	TRBJ2-7	TGTGCCAGCTCACCGGAGGGTCTCAGCTACGAGCAGTACTTC	CASSPEGLSYEQYF
TRBV4-3	many	.	TRBJ1-2	TGCGCCAGCAGCCAAGGAGTGGGGCTTTCCTCAGGCTACACCTTC	CASSQGVGLSSGYTF
TRBV7-9	.	.	TRBJ1-1	TGTGCCAGCAACCAAGAGGGGGTAGGTACTGAAGCTTTCTTT	CASNQEGVGTEAFF
TRBV9	.	.	TRBJ2-7	TGTGCCAGCAGCGTAGAGTGGGGGGCGATCGAGCAGGACTTC	CASSVEWGAIEQDF
TRBV5-1	.	TRBD1	TRBJ1-2	TGCGCCAGCAGCTGGTCCGGGACAGGGGGATCCACTTTGAAAGGCTACACCTTC	CASSWSGTGGSTLKGYTF
TRBV7-2	.	.	TRBJ2-7	TGTGCCAGCAGCCCCGGGGGCGAGACCTCCTACGAGCAGTACTTC	CASSPGGETSYEQYF
TRBV12-3/TRBV12-4	.	TRBD2	TRBJ2-3	TGTGCCAGCAGTTTAGGGTCCCCGGGACTAGCGGTACCTTCTATAGTGGCAGATACGCAGTATTTT	CASSLGSPGLAVPSIVADTQYF
TRBV14	.	.	TRBJ2-1	TGTGCCAGCAGCCAAGGGAGTGGCGGGACCTTGAATGAGCAGTTCTTC	CASSQGSGGTLNEQFF
TRBV20-1	many	TRBD1	TRBJ2-7	TGCAGTGCCTCCACCCCGGGACAGGCAGTCTACGAGCAGTACTTC	CSASTPGQAVYEQYF
TRBV4-3	.	.	TRBJ2-1	TGCCCCAGCAGCCGCCTCACAGGGAATGAGCAGTTCTTC	CPSSRLTGNEQFF
TRBV7-3	.	.	TRBJ2-1	TGTGCCAGCAGCCTTGACCGGGACTCCCACAATGAGCAGTTCTTC	CASSLDRDSHNEQFF
TRBV12-3/TRBV12-4	many	.	TRBJ1-2	TGTGCCAGCAGTGCAGGGTACTATGGCTACACCTTC	CASSAGYYGYTF
TRBV6-5	few	.	TRBJ1-1	TGTGCCAGCAACGTTAGGGGAACAGGGATTGGCACTGAAGCTTTCTTT	CASNVRGTGIGTEAFF
TRBV15	many	.	TRBJ2-1	TGTGCCACCAGCAGAGACGGTTACAATGAGCAGTTCTTC	CATSRDGYNEQFF
TRBV20-1	.	.	TRBJ2-3	TGCAGTGCTAATCTAGGTGCGGGGGCCACAGATACGCAGTATTTT	CSANLGAGATDTQYF
TRBV7-9	.	.	TRBJ2-6	TGTGCCAGCACCGCGGCGGAGGGGCCCACTGGGGCCAACGTCCTGACTTTC	CASTAAEGPTGANVLTF
TRBV7-2	.	.	TRBJ2-3	TGTGCCAGCAGCTTAACGTCCCGCACAGATACGCAGTATTTT	CASSLTSRTDTQYF
TRBV12-3/TRBV12-4	.	.	TRBJ2-4	TGTGCCAGCAGTTTAGATCAGGGAGCCAAAAACATTCAGTACTTC	CASSLDQGAKNIQYF
TRBV27	many	TRBD1	TRBJ2-4	TGTGCCAGCAGTTTAGGACAGGGCAGGAACATTCAGTACTTC	CASSLGQGRNIQYF
TRBV12-3/TRBV12-4	few	TRBD2	TRBJ2-5	TGTGCCAGCAGTTTACTAGCGGGGAAGGAAGAGACCCAGTACTTC	CASSLLAGKEETQYF
TRBV27	.	TRBD1	TRBJ2-7	TGTGCCAGCAGGCAAGAGACAGGGACCTACGAGCAGTACTTC	CASRQETGTYEQYF
TRBV20-1	few	.	TRBJ2-2	TGCAGTGCTTCCCGACTAGGTCTCAACACCGGGGAGCTGTTTTTT	CSASRLGLNTGELFF
TRBV5-1	few	TRBD1	TRBJ2-1	TGCGCCAGCAGCTTGTCCGCAGGGGGTTACTACAATGAGCAGTTCTTC	CASSLSAGGYYNEQFF
TRBV5-1	few	TRBD2	TRBJ2-5	TGCGCCAGTTACCTAGCGGGGGGTCAAGAGACCCAGTACTTC	CASYLAGGQETQYF
TRBV12-3/TRBV12-4	.	.	TRBJ2-5	TGTGCCAGCCTGGACTCAACGGGGGTGGAGACCCAGTACTTC	CASLDSTGVETQYF
TRBV9	.	TRBD2	TRBJ2-3	TGTGCCAGCAGCGTAGGAGGCGGGAGGGGTGGTACGCAGTATTTT	CASSVGGGRGGTQYF
TRBV5-1	few	.	TRBJ2-7	TGCGCCAGCAGCAGAGACGGGACCCCCGGCTGGGCCCAGTACTTC	CASSRDGTPGWAQYF
TRBV7-9	many	TRBD1	TRBJ2-4	TGTGCCAGCACCGCCGGTGGGACAGGATGGACCAAAAACATTCAGTACTTC	CASTAGGTGWTKNIQYF
TRBV12-5	few	TRBD1	TRBJ2-1	TGTGCTAGTGGGACTCCTCGGACAGGGGGCAATGAGCAGTTCTTC	CASGTPRTGGNEQFF
TRBV5-6	.	.	TRBJ1-2	TGTGCCAGCAGCTTGGTCGCAGGAATTTATGGCTACACCTTC	CASSLVAGIYGYTF
TRBV12-3/TRBV12-4	many	.	TRBJ1-4	TGTGCCAGCAGCTTAGCTAATGAAAAACTGTTTTTT	CASSLANEKLFF
TRBV12-3/TRBV12-4	many	TRBD1	TRBJ2-7	TGTGCCAGCAGTTTTAAGACAGGGGCCTCCTACGAGCAGTACTTC	CASSFKTGASYEQYF
TRBV20-1	.	.	TRBJ2-7	TGCAGTGCTAGAGGCTCGGGCCAGAGCTCCTACGAGCAGTACTTC	CSARGSGQSSYEQYF
TRBV9	.	.	TRBJ2-1	TGTGCCAGCAGCCCAGAGGGCCCAGGGTATACCTACAATGAGCAGTTCTTC	CASSPEGPGYTYNEQFF
TRBV4-1	many	.	TRBJ2-1	TGCGCCAGCAGCCCCCAGGGGCGGGGCTCCTACAATGAGCAGTTCTTC	CASSPQGRGSYNEQFF
TRBV7-3	.	TRBD1	TRBJ2-7	TGTGCCAGCAGCTTTACGTCGACAGGGGTCTCCTACGAGCAGTACTTC	CASSFTSTGVSYEQYF